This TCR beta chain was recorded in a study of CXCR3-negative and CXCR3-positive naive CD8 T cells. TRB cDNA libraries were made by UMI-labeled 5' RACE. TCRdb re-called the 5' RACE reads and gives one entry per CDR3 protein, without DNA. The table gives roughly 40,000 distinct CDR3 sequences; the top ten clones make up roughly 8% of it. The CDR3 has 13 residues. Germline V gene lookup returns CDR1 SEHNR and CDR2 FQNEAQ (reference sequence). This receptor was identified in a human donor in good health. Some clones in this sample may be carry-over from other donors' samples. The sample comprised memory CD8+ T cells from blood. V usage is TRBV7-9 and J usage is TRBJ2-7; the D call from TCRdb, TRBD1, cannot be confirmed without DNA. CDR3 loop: CASSPPGGWEQYF.